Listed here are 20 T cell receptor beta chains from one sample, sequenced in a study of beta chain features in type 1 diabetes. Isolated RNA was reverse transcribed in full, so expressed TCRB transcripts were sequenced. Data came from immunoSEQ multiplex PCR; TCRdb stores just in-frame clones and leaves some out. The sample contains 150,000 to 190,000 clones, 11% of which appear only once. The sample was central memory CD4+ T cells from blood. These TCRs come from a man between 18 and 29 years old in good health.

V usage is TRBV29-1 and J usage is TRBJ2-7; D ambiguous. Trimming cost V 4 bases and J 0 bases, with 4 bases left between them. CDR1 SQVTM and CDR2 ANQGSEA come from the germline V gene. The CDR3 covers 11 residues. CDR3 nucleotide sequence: TGCAGCGTTGGACTCTCCTACGAGCAGTACTTC. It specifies CSVGLSYEQYF.

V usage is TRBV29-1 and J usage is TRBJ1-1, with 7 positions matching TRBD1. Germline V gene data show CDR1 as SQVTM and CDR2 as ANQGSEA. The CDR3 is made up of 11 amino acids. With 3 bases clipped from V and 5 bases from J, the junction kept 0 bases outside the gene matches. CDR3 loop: CSVDRGTEAFF. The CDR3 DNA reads TGCAGCGTTGACAGGGGGACTGAAGCTTTCTTT.

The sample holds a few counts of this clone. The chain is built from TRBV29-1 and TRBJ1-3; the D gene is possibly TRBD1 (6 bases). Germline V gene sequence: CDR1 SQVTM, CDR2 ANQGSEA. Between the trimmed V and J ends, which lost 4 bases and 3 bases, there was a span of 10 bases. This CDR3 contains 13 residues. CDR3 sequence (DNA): TGCAGCGTTGGGAGAGGGGGTGGAAACACCATATATTTT. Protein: CSVGRGGGNTIYF.

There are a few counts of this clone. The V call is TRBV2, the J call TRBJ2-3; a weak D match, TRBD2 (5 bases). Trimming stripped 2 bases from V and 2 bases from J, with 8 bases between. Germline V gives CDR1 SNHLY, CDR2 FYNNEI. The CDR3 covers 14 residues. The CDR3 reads CASSENGVTDTQYF. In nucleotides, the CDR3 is TGTGCCAGCAGTGAAAACGGGGTCACAGATACGCAGTATTTT.

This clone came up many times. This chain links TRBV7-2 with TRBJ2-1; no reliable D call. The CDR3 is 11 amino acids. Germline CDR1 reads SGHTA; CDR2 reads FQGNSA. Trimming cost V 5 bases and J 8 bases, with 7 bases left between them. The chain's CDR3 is CASSPQYEQFF. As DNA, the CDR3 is TGTGCCAGCAGCCCCCAGTATGAGCAGTTCTTC.

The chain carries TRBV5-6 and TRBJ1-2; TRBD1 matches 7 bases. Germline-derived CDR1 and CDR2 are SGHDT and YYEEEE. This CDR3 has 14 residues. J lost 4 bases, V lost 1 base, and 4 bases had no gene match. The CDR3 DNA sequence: TGTGCCAGCAGCTTGAGACAGGGAGGCTATGGCTACACCTTC. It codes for CASSLRQGGYGYTF. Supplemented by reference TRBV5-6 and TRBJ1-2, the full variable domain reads DAGVTQSPTHLIKTRGQQVTLRCSPKSGHDTVSWYQQALGQGPQFIFQYYEEEERQRGNFPDRFSGHQFPNYSSELNVNALLLGDSALYLCASSLRQGGYGYTFGSGTRLTVV.

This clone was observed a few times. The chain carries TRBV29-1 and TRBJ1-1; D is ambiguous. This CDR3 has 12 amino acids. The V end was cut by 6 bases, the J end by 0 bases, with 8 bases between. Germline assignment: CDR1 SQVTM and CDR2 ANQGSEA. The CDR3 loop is CSVATVNTEAFF. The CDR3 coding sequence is TGCAGCGTCGCCACAGTGAACACTGAAGCTTTCTTT.

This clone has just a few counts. CDR3 DNA sequence: TGTGCCAGCAGTTCCCCCACCCGTCAAGCTTTCTTT. Its translation: CASSSPTRQAFF. This chain links TRBV28 with TRBJ1-1; D uncertain. The CDR3 totals 12 residues. Per the germline V gene, CDR1 is MDHEN and CDR2 is SYDVKM. Trimming stripped 4 bases from V and 9 bases from J, with 12 bases between.

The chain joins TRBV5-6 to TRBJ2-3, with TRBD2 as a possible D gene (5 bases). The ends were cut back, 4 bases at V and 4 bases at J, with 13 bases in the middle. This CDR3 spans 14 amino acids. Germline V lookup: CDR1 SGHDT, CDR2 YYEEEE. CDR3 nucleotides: TGTGCCAGCAGCGCGCGGACTGGCCCAGATACGCAGTATTTT. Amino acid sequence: CASSARTGPDTQYF.

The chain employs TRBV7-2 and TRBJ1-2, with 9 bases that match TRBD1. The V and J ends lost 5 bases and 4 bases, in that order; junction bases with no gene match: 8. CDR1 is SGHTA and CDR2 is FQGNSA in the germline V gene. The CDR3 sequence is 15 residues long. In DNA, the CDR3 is TGTGCCAGCAGCGGCGGTGGACAGGGGTCCTATGGCTACACCTTC. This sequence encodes CASSGGGQGSYGYTF.

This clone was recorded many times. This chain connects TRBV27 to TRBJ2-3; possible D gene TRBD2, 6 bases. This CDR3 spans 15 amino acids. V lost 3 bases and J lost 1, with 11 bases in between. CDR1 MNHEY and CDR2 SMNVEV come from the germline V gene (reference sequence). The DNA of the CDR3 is TGTGCCAGCAGTTTTCGGCGGGATGGCACAGATACGCAGTATTTT. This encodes CASSFRRDGTDTQYF.

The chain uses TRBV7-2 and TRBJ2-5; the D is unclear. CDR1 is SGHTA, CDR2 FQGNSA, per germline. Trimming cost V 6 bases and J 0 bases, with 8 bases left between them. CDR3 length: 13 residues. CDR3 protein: CASRPANQETQYF. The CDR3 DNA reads TGTGCCAGCAGACCGGCCAACCAAGAGACCCAGTACTTC.

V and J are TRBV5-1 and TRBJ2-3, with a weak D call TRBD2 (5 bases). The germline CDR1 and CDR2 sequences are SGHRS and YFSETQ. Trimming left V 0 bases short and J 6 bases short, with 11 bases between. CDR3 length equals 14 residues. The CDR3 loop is CASSLALASDTQYF. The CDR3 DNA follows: TGCGCCAGCAGCTTGGCCCTAGCATCGGATACGCAGTATTTT.

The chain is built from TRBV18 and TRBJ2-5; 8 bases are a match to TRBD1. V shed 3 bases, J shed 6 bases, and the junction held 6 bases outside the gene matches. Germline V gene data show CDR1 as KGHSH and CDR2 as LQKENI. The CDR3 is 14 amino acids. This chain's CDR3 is CASSPRQGKKTQYF. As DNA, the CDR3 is TGTGCCAGCTCACCGCGACAGGGGAAAAAGACCCAGTACTTC.

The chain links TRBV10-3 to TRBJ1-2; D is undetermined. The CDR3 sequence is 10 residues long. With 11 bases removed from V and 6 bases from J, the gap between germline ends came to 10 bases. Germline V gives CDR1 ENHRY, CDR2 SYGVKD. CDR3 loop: CAVGADGYTF. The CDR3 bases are TGTGCCGTGGGCGCGGATGGCTACACCTTC.

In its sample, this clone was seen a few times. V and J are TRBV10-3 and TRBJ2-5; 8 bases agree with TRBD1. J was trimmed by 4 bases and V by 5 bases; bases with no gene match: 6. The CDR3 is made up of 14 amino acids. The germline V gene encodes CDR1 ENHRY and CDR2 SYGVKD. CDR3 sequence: CAISLDRAGETQYF. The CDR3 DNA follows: TGTGCCATCAGTCTGGACAGGGCGGGAGAGACCCAGTACTTC.

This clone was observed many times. This chain's CDR3 is CASSEDRLSNQPQHF. CDR3 DNA sequence: TGTGCCAGCAGTGAGGACAGGTTAAGCAATCAGCCCCAGCATTTT. J is TRBJ1-5 and V is TRBV2, with 7 bases lining up with TRBD1. Germline trimming cut 3 bases from V and 1 base from J; bases unmatched to any gene: 3. Germline-derived CDR1 and CDR2 are SNHLY and FYNNEI. The CDR3 length is 15 residues.

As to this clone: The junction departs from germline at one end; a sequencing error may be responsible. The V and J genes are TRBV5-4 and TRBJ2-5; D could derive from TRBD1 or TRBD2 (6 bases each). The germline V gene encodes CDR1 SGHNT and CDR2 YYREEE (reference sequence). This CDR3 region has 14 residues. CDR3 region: CASSQGLGGETQYF. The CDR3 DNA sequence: TGCGCCAGCAGCCAGGGGCTAGGAGGGGAGACCCAGTACTTC.

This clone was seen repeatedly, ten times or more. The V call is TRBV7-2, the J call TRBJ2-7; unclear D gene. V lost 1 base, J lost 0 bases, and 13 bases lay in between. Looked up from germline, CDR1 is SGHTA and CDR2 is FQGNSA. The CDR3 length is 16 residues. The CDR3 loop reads CASSLVGTISSYEQYF. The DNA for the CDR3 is TGTGCCAGCAGCTTAGTGGGTACCATAAGCTCCTACGAGCAGTACTTC.

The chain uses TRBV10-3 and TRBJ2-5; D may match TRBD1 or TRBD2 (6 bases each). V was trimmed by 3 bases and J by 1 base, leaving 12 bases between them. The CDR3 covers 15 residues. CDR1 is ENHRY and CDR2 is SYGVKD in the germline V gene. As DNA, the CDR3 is TGTGCCATCAGTGACAGGGGCGGGATCCAAGAGACCCAGTACTTC. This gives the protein CAISDRGGIQETQYF.